The clone carrying this TCR beta chain has only a few counts. Other DNA sequences in this specimen translate into the identical CDR3. Researchers reported sorting CD4+ naive, central memory, regulatory and stem cell-like memory cells via CD45RO/CCR7/CD25/CD127/CD95/CD27. Sorting produced populations that all topped 95% purity. This entry is derived from a study of beta chain features in type 1 diabetes. About the research overall: Cell yields, age and gender were similar between patients and healthy donors.

TCRB transcripts that were expressed got sequenced, as all of the isolated RNA had been reverse transcribed. Assay used: immunoSEQ multiplex PCR; TCRdb lists only in-frame clones, some missing. This sample carries 680,000 or so clones, around 16% of them seen once, and the ten largest clones take approximately 0.093%. V shed 4 bases, J shed 6 bases, and the junction held 2 bases outside the gene matches. CDR3 size: 12 residues. The germline V gene encodes CDR1 SQVTM and CDR2 ANQGSEA. The source of this sequence is a man between 18 and 29 years old in good health. The chain recombines TRBV29-1 with TRBJ1-2, with TRBD1 matching 10 bases. Sequencing was performed on naive CD4+ T cells from blood. The CDR3 DNA is TGCAGCGTTGTGGGACAGGGGAATGGCTACACCTTC. It yields the protein CSVVGQGNGYTF.